This passage covers 19 T cell receptor beta chains from one sample sequenced in a study of blood T cell repertoires in COVID-19. Assay used: immunoSEQ multiplex PCR; TCRdb lists only in-frame clones, some missing. Of approximately 150,000 clones listed, 83% are singletons. The sample consisted of peripheral blood. These receptors were collected from a woman aged 70 to 79 who had recovered from COVID-19.

Worth noting for this clone: The same CDR3 arises from other DNA sequences in this sample as well. The chain carries TRBV9 and TRBJ1-6; D might be TRBD1 (6 bases). The V end was cut by 0 bases, the J end by 7 bases, with 14 bases between. Germline CDR1 SGDLS, CDR2 YYNGEE. This CDR3 has 16 residues. Here the CDR3 DNA reads TGTGCCAGCAGCGTAGGGGGTAGCAGGGGCAATTCACCCCTCCACTTT. As protein: CASSVGGSRGNSPLHF.

The chain employs TRBV6-5 and TRBJ2-5, with 7 positions matching TRBD1. The CDR3 has 14 residues. Per the germline V gene, CDR1 is MNHEY and CDR2 is SVGAGI. The V segment lost 2 bases and the J segment 5 bases; nucleotides outside the gene matches: 5. The CDR3 region has the DNA TGTGCCAGCAGTTACCAGGGACAGATGGAGACCCAGTACTTC. Its protein product is CASSYQGQMETQYF.

This clone came up once. J is TRBJ2-7 and V is TRBV28; D might be TRBD1 (5 bases). This CDR3 has 15 amino acids. The germline V gene encodes CDR1 MDHEN and CDR2 SYDVKM. Deletions cut 5 bases from V and 5 bases from J, with 19 bases between. The CDR3 DNA is TGTGCCAGCAGTCCCCCCCTGGCAGGGCGCGACGAGCAGTACTTC. Translation gives CASSPPLAGRDEQYF. The complete variable domain, with remaining parts taken from reference TRBV28 and TRBJ2-7, reads DVKVTQSSRYLVKRTGEKVFLECVQDMDHENMFWYRQDPGLGLRLIYFSYDVKMKEKGDIPEGYSVSREKKERFSLILESASTNQTSMYLCASSPPLAGRDEQYFGPGTRLTVT.

The chain links TRBV2 to TRBJ1-2; D perhaps matches TRBD1 (5 bases). Per the germline V gene, CDR1 is SNHLY and CDR2 is FYNNEI. Trimming stripped 8 bases from V and 8 bases from J, with 30 bases between. This CDR3 is built from 17 residues. The DNA of the CDR3 is TGTGCCAGCGGGAGGGGTGGAGGGGATACCCACCGGGGCGGCTACACCTTC. This gives the protein CASGRGGGDTHRGGYTF.

This chain links TRBV30 with TRBJ2-1; D is perhaps TRBD1 (6 bases). This CDR3 has 13 amino acids. CDR1 is GTSNPN, CDR2 SVGIG, per germline (reference sequence). V was cut by 5 bases and J by 3 bases, with 11 bases left in between. This CDR3 is CAWGEDSYNEQFF. As DNA, the CDR3 is TGTGCCTGGGGAGAGGACAGCTACAATGAGCAGTTCTTC.

The CDR3 nucleotides are TGCAGCGCCGTATCGGACAGTAGTTCTCAGCCCCAGCATTTT. This codes for CSAVSDSSSQPQHF. This rearrangement joins TRBV29-1 to TRBJ1-5; D may be TRBD1 (6 bases). CDR1 SQVTM and CDR2 ANQGSEA come from the germline V gene. Trimming left V 7 bases short and J 6 bases short, with 19 bases between. The CDR3 covers 14 residues.

The J gene is TRBJ2-1, the V gene TRBV5-1; 12 bases are a match to TRBD2. The CDR3 extends over 16 amino acids. With 4 bases clipped from V and 2 bases from J, the junction kept 4 bases outside the gene matches. In germline, CDR1 is SGHRS, CDR2 YFSETQ. DNA of the CDR3: TGCGCCAGCAGCCCCCGGACTAGCGGGACCTACAATGAGCAGTTCTTC. Protein product: CASSPRTSGTYNEQFF.

This chain connects TRBV30 to TRBJ1-3; possibly TRBD1 for D (6 bases). Trimming took off 7 bases at V and 0 bases at J, with 13 bases between the two ends. Germline CDR1 reads GTSNPN; CDR2 reads SVGIG (reference sequence). The CDR3 has 14 amino acids. The CDR3 spells CASETGLSGNTIYF. In DNA form, the CDR3 reads TGTGCCTCTGAGACAGGACTCTCTGGAAACACCATATATTTT.

The gene calls are TRBV30 and TRBJ1-1; D is unclear. The length of the CDR3 is 14 residues. The V end lost 4 bases, the J end lost 6 bases, and 18 bases lay between the germline ends. In germline, CDR1 is GTSNPN, CDR2 SVGIG (reference sequence). CDR3 sequence (DNA): TGTGCCTGGATACGTGGAGGGCGGGTGGCTGAAGCTTTCTTT. It encodes CAWIRGGRVAEAFF.

This sequence joins TRBV5-1 and TRBJ2-7; TRBD1 is a possible D gene (5 bases). V lost 0 bases and J lost 2, with 9 bases in between. In germline, CDR1 is SGHRS, CDR2 YFSETQ. This CDR3 contains 14 residues. This CDR3 is CASSLAATAYEQYF. The CDR3 nucleotides are TGCGCCAGCAGCTTGGCCGCGACAGCCTACGAGCAGTACTTC. Together with reference TRBV5-1 and TRBJ2-7, the CDR3 gives the full variable domain: KAGVTQTPRYLIKTRGQQVTLSCSPISGHRSVSWYQQTPGQGLQFLFEYFSETQRNKGNFPGRFSGRQFSNSRSEMNVSTLELGDSALYLCASSLAATAYEQYFGPGTRLTVT.

V and J are TRBV19 and TRBJ2-7; 7 bases map to TRBD2. Trimming at V came to 4 bases and at J to 4 bases, leaving 10 bases not matched to a gene. Germline CDR1 is LNHDA and CDR2 is SQIVND (reference sequence). This CDR3 has 15 residues. CDR3 residues: CASSTPGGTGYEQYF. CDR3 coding DNA: TGTGCCAGTAGTACCCCCGGGGGGACTGGGTACGAGCAGTACTTC. Using reference TRBV19 and TRBJ2-7 for the parts outside the CDR3, the full variable domain is DGGITQSPKYLFRKEGQNVTLSCEQNLNHDAMYWYRQDPGQGLRLIYYSQIVNDFQKGDIAEGYSVSREKKESFPLTVTSAQKNPTAFYLCASSTPGGTGYEQYFGPGTRLTVT.

This chain uses TRBV6-5 with TRBJ1-1; tentatively, D is TRBD1 (6 bases). This CDR3 comprises 14 residues. In germline, CDR1 is MNHEY, CDR2 SVGAGI. Trimming took 2 bases from V and 5 from J, leaving 12 bases between them. The CDR3 region is CASSYGERGTEAFF. The CDR3 DNA follows: TGTGCCAGCAGTTACGGTGAAAGGGGGACTGAAGCTTTCTTT.

This clone appeared a few times. The chain joins TRBV18 to TRBJ2-3; tentatively, D is TRBD2 (5 bases). CDR1 KGHSH and CDR2 LQKENI come from the germline V gene. The V gene lost 6 bases and the J gene lost 4 bases, with 11 bases spanning the gap. The CDR3 runs 13 residues. As DNA, the CDR3 is TGTGCCAGCTCCCCGGCCGGGGCAGATACGCAGTATTTT. Its translation: CASSPAGADTQYF.

The gene calls are TRBV4-2 and TRBJ2-6, with no clear D. From germline, CDR1 is LGHNA and CDR2 YNFKEQ. The CDR3 is made up of 17 amino acids. V was cut by 3 bases and J by 4 bases, with 16 bases left in between. DNA for the CDR3: TGTGCCAGCAGCCATACCCGGTTCTCTGAGGGGGCCAACGTCCTGACTTTC. Its protein is CASSHTRFSEGANVLTF.

The chain uses TRBV7-9 and TRBJ2-7, with D perhaps matching TRBD2 (6 bases). The CDR3 loop spans 13 amino acids. The germline CDR1 and CDR2 sequences are SEHNR and FQNEAQ (reference sequence). Deletions cut 6 bases from V and 3 bases from J, with 12 bases between. The CDR3 loop is CASRAAEGYEQYF. The CDR3, as DNA: TGTGCCAGCAGGGCGGCGGAGGGCTACGAGCAGTACTTC. Supplemented by reference TRBV7-9 and TRBJ2-7, the full variable domain reads DTGVSQNPRHKITKRGQNVTFRCDPISEHNRLYWYRQTLGQGPEFLTYFQNEAQLEKSRLLSDRFSAERPKGSFSTLEIQRTEQGDSAMYLCASRAAEGYEQYFGPGTRLTVT.

The chain carries TRBV21-1 and TRBJ2-1; the table gives TRBD2 as D, unverified against the DNA. TRBV21-1 is a listed pseudogene. The CDR3 runs to 16 residues. CDR3 nucleotides: TGTGCCAGCAGCCCTTCCGGGACTAGTGGTGACAATGAGCAGTTCTTC. It translates to CASSPSGTSGDNEQFF.

This sequence joins TRBV19 and TRBJ2-5; perhaps TRBD2 as D (5 bases). Trimming cost V 1 base and J 5 bases, with 17 bases left between them. Germline assignment: CDR1 LNHDA and CDR2 SQIVND (reference sequence). The CDR3 sequence is 16 residues long. The CDR3 is CASSIASSEGAETQYF. CDR3 coding DNA: TGTGCCAGTAGTATAGCCAGTTCCGAGGGCGCGGAGACCCAGTACTTC.

The gene calls are TRBV5-1 and TRBJ2-7, with 10 bases fitting TRBD1. CDR3 length: 14 amino acids. Germline V gene sequence: CDR1 SGHRS, CDR2 YFSETQ. Unmatched junction bases numbered 5, after V lost 8 bases and J lost 0 bases. Written as DNA, the CDR3 is TGCGCCAGTCGCGGACAGGGGGTCTCCTACGAGCAGTACTTC. Its protein is CASRGQGVSYEQYF.

The rearrangement links TRBV12-3 or TRBV12-4 to TRBJ1-5, with D unresolved. With 6 bases removed from V and 0 bases from J, the gap between germline ends came to 3 bases. This CDR3 has 12 amino acids. The CDR3, as DNA: TGTGCCAGCAGCTATAGCAATCAGCCCCAGCATTTT. This translates into CASSYSNQPQHF.